This passage covers 21 T cell receptor beta chains from one sample sequenced in a study of prognosis after radiotherapy for stage I lung cancer (dated by TCRdb to about 2021). The instrument given in TCRdb is Illumina HiSeq 3000. Two rounds of multiplex PCR were performed to amplify the TCR beta CDR3 region from genomic DNA. The first PCR round used primers specific to each TRBV and TRBJ gene, and the primer sequences were filed in Chinese patent CN105087789A. TCRdb redid the processing of the public reads, applying fastp at Q25 and MiXCR, and retained in-frame beta chains. Each CDR3 protein gets just one entry, which takes the most common genes and DNA from the rows behind it. Present in this sample are about 27,000 distinct CDR3 sequences, approximately 29% of which were seen just once. The biggest ten clones account for roughly 35% of the sample. The source material was PBMCs, sampled before or after stereotactic body radiation therapy (not recorded which). These receptors originate from a donor over 45 with non-small cell lung cancer.

This clonotype showed up many times. The chain combines TRBV6-1 with TRBJ1-5, with TRBD1 as a possible D gene (5 bases). Per germline, CDR1 MNHNS and CDR2 SASEGT. The CDR3 is 17 residues long. Trimming stripped 5 bases from V and 4 bases from J, with 21 bases between. This CDR3 is CASSNPDSGKLNQPQHF. The CDR3 nucleotides read TGTGCCAGCAGTAACCCCGACAGTGGCAAGTTAAATCAGCCCCAGCATTTT.

This clonotype showed up just a few times. This clone may be a read error of a much larger clone one base away. The J gene is TRBJ2-3, the V gene TRBV7-9; D may be TRBD1 (7 bases). This CDR3 contains 15 residues. Per the germline V gene, CDR1 is SEHNR and CDR2 is FQNEAQ (reference sequence). CDR3 DNA: TGTGTCAGCAGCTCCACGGAGGGGGCGGGGGATACGCAGTATTTT. It yields the protein CVSSSTEGAGDTQYF.

Points on this clonotype: A single base is all that separates this from a far larger clone, so a read error is likely. This sequence joins TRBV9 and TRBJ1-1; D remains ambiguous. This CDR3 is built from 12 residues. V lost 2 bases to trimming and J lost 3 bases, with 5 bases between them. Germline CDR1 SGDLS, CDR2 YYNGEE. CDR3 loop: CASSVGDTEAFF. CDR3 DNA: TGTGCCAGCAGCGTTGGGGACACTGAAGCTTTCTTT. Combining the CDR3 with reference TRBV9 and TRBJ1-1 gives the whole variable domain DSGVTQTPKHLITATGQRVTLRCSPRSGDLSVYWYQQSLDQGLQFLIQYYNGEERAKGNILERFSAQQFPDLHSELNLSSLELGDSALYFCASSVGDTEAFFGQGTRLTVV.

V usage is TRBV30 and J usage is TRBJ2-7, with 7 bases that match TRBD2. The ends lost 3 bases at V and 6 bases at J; junction bases unmatched: 8. The CDR3 loop spans 13 amino acids. Germline CDR1 GTSNPN, CDR2 SVGIG (reference sequence). CDR3 region: CAWRSAGAGEQYF. The CDR3 nucleotides are TGTGCCTGGAGGTCTGCGGGAGCGGGCGAGCAGTACTTC.

This clonotype was detected ten times or more. The CDR3 spells CASNYGRGNEQFF. For the CDR3, the DNA is TGTGCCAGCAATTATGGGCGGGGGAATGAGCAGTTCTTC. The J gene is TRBJ2-1, the V gene TRBV6-5; 7 bases match TRBD2. Germline loops: CDR1 MNHEY, CDR2 SVGAGI. This CDR3 has 13 amino acids. Losses at the gene ends were 7 bases for V and 7 bases for J; bases not matched to a gene: 7.

This clonotype was counted many times. This chain links TRBV5-1 with TRBJ1-4, with no clear D. The CDR3 runs 16 residues. Trimming took off 4 bases at V and 7 bases at J, with 20 bases between the two ends. CDR1 SGHRS and CDR2 YFSETQ come from the germline V gene. The CDR3 DNA reads as TGCGCCAGCAGCCCAGACGGACCTTCGAAGGGTGAAAAACTGTTTTTT. It encodes CASSPDGPSKGEKLFF.

This clonotype is judged medium-sized. The V gene is TRBV30, the J gene TRBJ1-6; tentative D call: TRBD1 (5 bases). V gave up 5 bases and J gave up 8 bases, with 19 bases separating them. The CDR3 runs to 15 residues. In germline, CDR1 is GTSNPN, CDR2 SVGIG (reference sequence). In DNA, the CDR3 is TGTGCCTGGGGATTGAACCGGGACTCAGATTCACCCCTCCACTTT. It codes for CAWGLNRDSDSPLHF.

This clonotype was counted at least ten times. The rearrangement uses TRBV28 and TRBJ1-2; D gene unclear. The germline CDR1 and CDR2 sequences are MDHEN and SYDVKM. V lost 2 bases and J 4 bases, leaving 11 bases between the germline ends. The CDR3 extends over 14 amino acids. CDR3 sequence: CASSLRQVVYGYTF. The DNA for the CDR3 is TGTGCCAGCAGTTTAAGGCAGGTTGTCTATGGCTACACCTTC.

The gene calls are TRBV4-1 and TRBJ2-5; D may be TRBD2 (7 bases). Germline V CDR1 and CDR2: MGHRA, YSYEKL. Trimming removed 7 bases from V and 4 bases from J, with 19 bases in between. The CDR3 is 15 residues long. The CDR3 reads CASIHPGRGAETQYF. The CDR3 DNA reads TGCGCCAGCATCCATCCAGGGAGGGGGGCAGAGACCCAGTACTTC.

The rearrangement uses TRBV7-8 and TRBJ1-2; D is perhaps TRBD1 (5 bases). CDR1 is SGHVS and CDR2 is FQNEAQ in the germline V gene. CDR3 size: 13 residues. Trimming took off 5 bases at V and 7 bases at J, with 14 bases between the two ends. The CDR3 here is CASSMGPGRGYTF. Here the CDR3 DNA reads TGTGCCAGCAGCATGGGTCCAGGGCGTGGCTACACCTTC. The variable domain in full, with the rest retrieved from reference TRBV7-8 and TRBJ1-2, is GAGVSQSPRYKVAKRGQDVALRCDPISGHVSLFWYQQALGQGPEFLTYFQNEAQLDKSGLPSDRFFAERPEGSVSTLKIQRTQQEDSAVYLCASSMGPGRGYTFGSGTRLTVV.

This sequence joins TRBV5-1 and TRBJ2-7, with D maybe TRBD1 (5 bases). Trimming removed 0 bases at V and 1 base at J, with 11 bases between. The CDR3 is 15 amino acids. Germline CDR1 reads SGHRS; CDR2 reads YFSETQ. Here the CDR3 DNA reads TGCGCCAGCAGCTTGGAGGCAGGGATTTCCTACGAGCAGTACTTC. Protein sequence: CASSLEAGISYEQYF.

This chain uses TRBV28 with TRBJ2-2, with unresolved D. This CDR3 contains 16 residues. Trimming pared 1 base from V and 1 base from J, leaving 10 bases between. Germline-derived CDR1 and CDR2 are MDHEN and SYDVKM. In DNA, the CDR3 is TGTGCCAGCAGTTTATTCTTTAGTATGAACACCGGGGAGCTGTTTTTT. Protein product: CASSLFFSMNTGELFF.

The gene calls are TRBV7-2 and TRBJ2-2; D tentatively fits TRBD1 or TRBD2 (6 bases each). This CDR3 has 16 residues. The germline gives CDR1 SGHTA, CDR2 FQGNSA. V was trimmed by 0 bases and J by 3 bases, leaving 11 bases between them. The DNA of the CDR3 is TGTGCCAGCAGCTTAGCGGGGGGCACATACACCGGGGAGCTGTTTTTT. Protein product: CASSLAGGTYTGELFF.

This clonotype was found many times. The rearrangement uses TRBV12-3 or TRBV12-4 and TRBJ2-3; 7 nucleotides agree with TRBD1. This CDR3 comprises 14 residues. Trimming removed 5 bases from V and 1 base from J; junction bases left unmatched: 3. In DNA, the CDR3 is TGTGCCAGCAGTACGGACAGGCGCACAGATACGCAGTATTTT. As protein: CASSTDRRTDTQYF.

As regards this clonotype: This likely stems from a read error, as it lies one base from a far larger clone. The chain carries TRBV7-2 and TRBJ2-3, with a tentative D call TRBD1 (5 bases). CDR1 and CDR2 from the germline V gene are SGHTA and FQGNSA. The CDR3 is 14 residues long. The germline V and J ends were trimmed by 6 bases and 2 bases, with 12 bases remaining between them. The CDR3 spells CASSAGIYTDTQYF. The DNA for the CDR3 is TGTGCCAGCAGTGCAGGGATTTACACAGATACGCAGTATTTT.

On this clonotype itself: A much larger clone differs from this one at a single base, so this may be a read error. The chain is built from TRBV5-6 and TRBJ2-7; D is perhaps TRBD1 or TRBD2 (5 bases each). Per germline, CDR1 SGHDT and CDR2 YYEEEE. V lost 7 bases, J lost 6 bases, and 17 bases lay in between. This CDR3 is 13 amino acids long. CDR3 protein: CASRRDGVSEQYF. The CDR3 DNA sequence: TGTGCCAGCCGCCGGGACGGGGTAAGCGAGCAGTACTTC.

The rearrangement links TRBV20-1 to TRBJ2-5; tentatively, D is TRBD1 (6 bases). V lost 4 bases, J lost 1 base, and 16 bases lay in between. The CDR3 runs 15 residues. Looked up from germline, CDR1 is DFQATT and CDR2 is SNEGSKA (reference sequence). The CDR3 DNA reads TGCAGTGCTACAGCGGACAGTCTCTCCCAAGAGACCCAGTACTTC. Protein: CSATADSLSQETQYF.

This clonotype was recorded many times. The chain employs TRBV12-3 or TRBV12-4 and TRBJ1-1; TRBD1 matches at 7 bases. V trimming: 7 bases; J trimming: 2 bases; junction bases outside the gene matches: 7. CDR3 length: 14 amino acids. The CDR3 region has the DNA TGTGCCAGCATCTCGGGACAGATAAACACTGAAGCTTTCTTT. Protein sequence: CASISGQINTEAFF.

This clonotype was counted ten times or more. The chain is built from TRBV2 and TRBJ2-2, with TRBD2 identical over 11 bases. The V and J ends lost 8 bases and 4 bases, in that order; junction bases with no gene match: 12. Germline-derived CDR1 and CDR2 are SNHLY and FYNNEI. This CDR3 has 17 amino acids. In DNA, the CDR3 is TGTGCCAGCGGCGGGACTAGCGGAAAAGGGGGCACCGGGGAGCTGTTTTTT. Amino acid sequence: CASGGTSGKGGTGELFF.

This clonotype was seen ten or more times. V gene TRBV5-1 combines with J gene TRBJ1-1; 7 positions agree with TRBD1. The CDR3 totals 17 residues. Trimming removed 4 bases from V and 0 bases from J; junction bases left unmatched: 12. In germline, CDR1 is SGHRS, CDR2 YFSETQ. This CDR3 reads CASSPQGVPLMNTEAFF. The CDR3 DNA is TGCGCCAGCAGCCCCCAGGGGGTTCCACTTATGAACACTGAAGCTTTCTTT.

This clonotype was seen many times. The rearrangement joins TRBV29-1 to TRBJ2-1; possible D gene TRBD1, 6 bases. The germline V and J ends were trimmed by 5 bases and 7 bases, with 9 bases remaining between them. Germline values: CDR1 SQVTM, CDR2 ANQGSEA. The CDR3 has 11 residues. Written as DNA, the CDR3 is TGCAGCGTTAACAGGGCGAATGAGCAGTTCTTC. It codes for CSVNRANEQFF.